Shown below are 31 T cell receptor beta chains from a single sample sequenced in a study. One entry per CDR3 protein results from TCRdb running MiXCR on the 5' RACE reads. The table lists 25,000 to 40,000 distinct CDR3 sequences, around a quarter of them singletons. Sequencing was performed on memory CD4+ T cells sorted from blood. Subset denoted: memory CD4+ T cells, CD4+CD45RO+CD25-. Receptors were obtained from a female donor with breast cancer.

V usage is TRBV15 and J usage is TRBJ2-4, with 9 bases aligning to TRBD2. Germline values: CDR1 LNHNV, CDR2 YYDKDF (reference sequence). V lost 0 bases and J lost 8; bases outside the gene matches: 5. The CDR3 contains 15 residues. Written as DNA, the CDR3 is TGTGCCACCAGCAGAGAGGGTAGCGGGAGTGACATTCAGTACTTC. Translating gives CATSREGSGSDIQYF.

This clonotype was found a few times. The DNA of the CDR3 is TGTGCCAGCAGCTCGTCGGGACTAGCGGCTAGCTCCTACAATGAGCAGTTCTTC. Amino acid sequence: CASSSSGLAASSYNEQFF. The chain uses TRBV7-2 and TRBJ2-1; 11 nucleotides align to TRBD2. The germline V gene encodes CDR1 SGHTA and CDR2 FQGNSA. V shed 4 bases, J shed 0 bases, and the junction held 8 bases outside the gene matches. The CDR3 runs to 18 residues.

This clonotype was found a few times. This rearrangement joins TRBV7-9 to TRBJ1-2, with D unresolved. CDR3 length equals 12 residues. V lost 4 bases and J 7 bases, leaving 10 bases between the germline ends. In germline, CDR1 is SEHNR, CDR2 FQNEAQ (reference sequence). CDR3 DNA sequence: TGTGCCAGCAGCTCACCCCGAGGTGGCTACACCTTC. Protein sequence: CASSSPRGGYTF.

This clonotype came up a few times. The chain joins TRBV7-6 to TRBJ1-5, with 7 positions matching TRBD1. Trimming removed 2 bases from V and 4 bases from J; junction bases left unmatched: 11. This CDR3 comprises 17 residues. Germline CDR1 and CDR2: SGHVS and FNYEAQ. This CDR3 is CASSLYPRDSPNQPQHF. CDR3 DNA: TGTGCCAGCAGCTTATACCCCCGGGACAGTCCTAATCAGCCCCAGCATTTT.

The rearrangement joins TRBV5-1 to TRBJ2-1; no definite D call. Looked up from germline, CDR1 is SGHRS and CDR2 is YFSETQ. The V and J ends lost 6 bases and 0 bases respectively, with 16 bases between them. This CDR3 spans 16 amino acids. CDR3 DNA sequence: TGCGCCAGCAAGCAACAGCCGGGCAGCTCCTACAATGAGCAGTTCTTC. Residues: CASKQQPGSSYNEQFF.

As for this clonotype: One end of the junction varies from germline; a read error may be responsible. The chain has TRBV3-1 and TRBJ1-5; 8 bases map to TRBD1. This CDR3 spans 17 amino acids. Germline V gene lookup returns CDR1 LGHDT and CDR2 YNNKEL (reference sequence). The CDR3 sequence: CASSQDQWGGTGQPQHF. CDR3 DNA: TGTGCCAGCAGCCAAGATCAATGGGGAGGGACAGGTCAGCCCCAGCATTTC.

In this sample, this clonotype turned up many times. The V and J genes are TRBV6-5 and TRBJ2-5; D is uncertain. Trimming removed 4 bases at V and 1 base at J, with 7 bases between. The CDR3 covers 13 residues. Germline CDR1 MNHEY, CDR2 SVGAGI. DNA of the CDR3: TGTGCCAGCAGTTTCAATTCCCAAGAGACCCAGTACTTC. As protein: CASSFNSQETQYF.

V is TRBV27 and J is TRBJ2-2, with 11 bases that match TRBD2. The CDR3 has 18 amino acids. Looked up from germline, CDR1 is MNHEY and CDR2 is SMNVEV (reference sequence). V was clipped by 6 bases and J by 4 bases; unmatched bases: 13. The chain's CDR3 is CASSHSGRALVVTGELFF. In DNA form, the CDR3 reads TGTGCCAGCAGCCATAGCGGGAGGGCCCTCGTTGTCACCGGGGAGCTGTTTTTT.

This clonotype was observed a few times. The conserved final phenylalanine or tryptophan is absent from the CDR3, which likely points to a read error. V gene TRBV27 combines with J gene TRBJ2-7; 10 bases map to TRBD2. Germline trimming cut 4 bases from V and 0 bases from J; bases unmatched to any gene: 3. CDR3 length equals 15 residues. Germline V gives CDR1 MNHEY, CDR2 SMNVEV (reference sequence). This chain's CDR3 is CASSWGTSASYEQYS. The CDR3 bases are TGTGCCAGCAGTTGGGGGACTAGCGCCTCCTACGAGCAGTACTCC.

Details on this clonotype: A read error may be the cause here, since a much bigger clone is one base away. The rearrangement links TRBV20-1 to TRBJ2-2, with 9 bases matching TRBD2. The CDR3 totals 16 residues. Germline loops: CDR1 DFQATT, CDR2 SNEGSKA (reference sequence). This chain's CDR3 is CSADPSGTSYTGGLFF. CDR3 sequence (DNA): TGCAGTGCTGATCCCTCCGGGACTAGCTATACCGGGGGGCTGTTTTTT.

To note about this clonotype: The CDR3 does not end in the conserved phenylalanine or tryptophan, so this is likely a read error. The chain combines TRBV15 with TRBJ2-6, with D hard to call. This CDR3 is built from 15 residues. CDR1 is LNHNV and CDR2 is YYDKDF in the germline V gene (reference sequence). V shed 2 bases and J shed 4 bases, with 9 bases lying between them. The CDR3 coding sequence is TGTGCCACCAGCAGAAACCTAGGAGGGGCCAACGTCCTGACTTCC. This sequence encodes CATSRNLGGANVLTS.

This clonotype counts as medium-sized. The rearrangement links TRBV20-1 to TRBJ2-2; no definite D call. Trimming pared 5 bases from V and 3 bases from J, leaving 7 bases between. The CDR3 spans 12 residues. Germline CDR1 and CDR2: DFQATT and SNEGSKA (reference sequence). The CDR3 nucleotides are TGCAGTGCTTGTAGAGACACCGGGGAGCTGTTTTTT. The encoded protein is CSACRDTGELFF.

The CDR3 here is CASSLSVPGGAANTEAFF. CDR3 sequence (DNA): TGTGCCAGCAGTTTATCGGTCCCAGGGGGCGCGGCGAACACTGAAGCTTTCTTT. V usage is TRBV27 and J usage is TRBJ1-1, with 8 bases matching TRBD1. The germline CDR1 and CDR2 sequences are MNHEY and SMNVEV (reference sequence). V trimming: 0 bases; J trimming: 1 base; junction bases outside the gene matches: 10. The length of the CDR3 is 18 residues.

The chain is built from TRBV4-1 and TRBJ1-2; TRBD1 matches 7 bases. The length of the CDR3 is 17 residues. The germline CDR1 and CDR2 sequences are MGHRA and YSYEKL. Trimming took 1 base from V and 1 from J; bases not matched to a gene: 9. CDR3 in DNA: TGCGCCAGCAGCCAAGGAGGGGGCGCCCCCCTTAACTATGGCTACACCTTC. Translating it yields CASSQGGGAPLNYGYTF.

This clonotype was detected only a few times. The V call is TRBV27, the J call TRBJ2-3; a possible D gene is TRBD2 (5 bases). This CDR3 spans 12 amino acids. V was trimmed by 8 bases and J by 5 bases, leaving 11 bases between them. In germline, CDR1 is MNHEY, CDR2 SMNVEV (reference sequence). For the CDR3, the DNA is TGTGCCAGCTGGGAGCAAAAAGATACGCAGTATTTT. It encodes CASWEQKDTQYF.

The CDR3 bases are TGTGCCAGCAGCTTAGTCACAGCCACCGGCACTGAAGCTTTCTTT. This encodes CASSLVTATGTEAFF. The chain recombines TRBV11-2 with TRBJ1-1, with unresolved D. From germline, CDR1 is SGHAT and CDR2 FQNNGV. This CDR3 is built from 15 residues. V lost 1 base and J lost 4, with 13 bases in between.

This clonotype was seen only a few times. The chain links TRBV4-1 to TRBJ2-7; 7 nucleotides align to TRBD2. The CDR3 extends over 17 amino acids. V shed 0 bases and J 4 bases; nucleotides not matched to a gene: 12. Germline V gives CDR1 MGHRA, CDR2 YSYEKL. The CDR3 DNA reads as TGCGCCAGCAGCCAAGATAGGATGACGGGGGGAGGGTACGAGCAGTACTTC. It yields the protein CASSQDRMTGGGYEQYF.

This clonotype turned up a few times. This sequence joins TRBV7-2 and TRBJ2-7, with 8 bases that match TRBD1. V shed 0 bases and J 9 bases; nucleotides not matched to a gene: 10. The CDR3 loop spans 15 amino acids. CDR1 SGHTA and CDR2 FQGNSA come from the germline V gene. CDR3 loop: CASSLAQGAQPVQYF. CDR3 in DNA: TGTGCCAGCAGCTTAGCCCAGGGGGCGCAACCCGTGCAGTACTTC.

This clonotype appeared a few times. The chain couples TRBV4-1 to TRBJ2-7; tentatively, D is TRBD2 (6 bases). CDR1 and CDR2 from the germline V gene are MGHRA and YSYEKL. The ends were cut back, 1 base at V and 0 bases at J, with 10 bases in the middle. This CDR3 comprises 15 residues. The CDR3 protein is CASSQVEGSSYEQYF. Written as DNA, the CDR3 is TGCGCCAGCAGCCAAGTGGAGGGTAGCTCCTACGAGCAGTACTTC.

The CDR3, as DNA: TGTGCCAGCAGTTTATATCTTCCTAGCGGGGCTACCAGCTCCTACGAGCAGTACTTC. Its translation is CASSLYLPSGATSSYEQYF. The rearrangement joins TRBV27 to TRBJ2-7, with 9 nucleotides matching TRBD2. Germline V gives CDR1 MNHEY, CDR2 SMNVEV (reference sequence). This CDR3 has 19 residues. V lost 1 base to trimming and J lost 0 bases; unmatched junction nucleotides: 13.

The J gene is TRBJ2-1, the V gene TRBV20-1; the D gene is possibly TRBD1 (6 bases). Per the germline V gene, CDR1 is DFQATT and CDR2 is SNEGSKA (reference sequence). Trimming pared 0 bases from V and 8 bases from J, leaving 11 bases between. The length of the CDR3 is 13 residues. The CDR3 coding sequence is TGCAGTGCTAGAGATCCCAGGGGAGATGAGCAGTTCTTC. The encoded protein is CSARDPRGDEQFF.

This clonotype was detected a few times. This chain joins TRBV3-1 and TRBJ2-2; 7 positions match TRBD2. The CDR3 runs to 18 residues. V dropped 4 bases and J dropped 3; count of bases not matched to a gene: 14. The germline V gene has CDR1 LGHDT and CDR2 YNNKEL (reference sequence). The CDR3 coding sequence is TGTGCCAGCAGCCCAAGGGGCCTAGCGGCCCCCGACACCGGGGAGCTGTTTTTT. Protein product: CASSPRGLAAPDTGELFF.

This clonotype was recorded at least ten times. This rearrangement joins TRBV24-1 to TRBJ2-2; D is uncertain. V was shortened by 6 bases and J by 0 bases, with 4 bases between the two germline ends. The CDR3 covers 13 residues. CDR1 is KGHDR, CDR2 SFDVKD, per germline. The CDR3 spells CATSPTNTGELFF. DNA for the CDR3: TGTGCCACCAGTCCTACGAACACCGGGGAGCTGTTTTTT.

This clonotype was counted a few times. The V gene is TRBV27, the J gene TRBJ1-2; 7 bases line up with TRBD1. The CDR3 runs to 13 residues. Germline CDR1 is MNHEY and CDR2 is SMNVEV (reference sequence). V was clipped by 8 bases and J by 7 bases; unmatched bases: 10. In nucleotides, the CDR3 is TGTGCCAGCTCTAGCAGGGGGATCTCTGGCTACACCTTC. Protein: CASSSRGISGYTF.

This clonotype was counted a few times. The rearrangement joins TRBV4-1 to TRBJ1-6, with a weak D call TRBD1 (5 bases). Germline CDR1 MGHRA, CDR2 YSYEKL. The V gene lost 0 bases and the J gene lost 9 bases, with 9 bases spanning the gap. The CDR3 extends over 14 amino acids. The CDR3 DNA follows: TGCGCCAGCAGCCAAGATCGGGGGGGTTCACCCCTCCACTTT. It translates to CASSQDRGGSPLHF.

This clonotype was found many times. V and J are TRBV5-1 and TRBJ1-2, with a weak D call TRBD1 (5 bases). Germline CDR1 reads SGHRS; CDR2 reads YFSETQ. Trimming took off 4 bases at V and 2 bases at J, with 12 bases between the two ends. There are 14 residues in the CDR3. The CDR3 sequence: CASSPSTANYGYTF. For the CDR3, the DNA is TGCGCCAGCAGCCCGTCGACAGCCAACTATGGCTACACCTTC.

This rearrangement joins TRBV7-8 to TRBJ1-1; D call uncertain. CDR3 length: 14 amino acids. V was pared by 3 bases and J by 5 bases, with 13 bases between. Germline assignment: CDR1 SGHVS and CDR2 FQNEAQ. CDR3 residues: CASSLGRRYTEAFF. The CDR3 DNA sequence: TGTGCCAGCAGCTTGGGGAGACGGTATACTGAAGCTTTCTTT.

Only a few counts were recorded for this clonotype. The chain joins TRBV7-6 to TRBJ2-3; D is unclear. The germline V gene has CDR1 SGHVS and CDR2 FNYEAQ. Trimming stripped 3 bases from V and 2 bases from J, with 3 bases between. The CDR3 is 12 residues long. The CDR3 protein is CASSLITDTQYF. In DNA, the CDR3 is TGTGCCAGCAGCTTGATCACAGATACGCAGTATTTT.

This clonotype was observed a few times. The V and J genes are TRBV4-2 and TRBJ2-3; the D call may be TRBD1 or TRBD2 (6 bases each). The CDR3 extends over 15 amino acids. Between the trimmed V and J ends, which lost 0 bases and 7 bases, there was a span of 14 bases. The germline V gene has CDR1 LGHNA and CDR2 YNFKEQ. The CDR3 protein is CASSQDEGDSNTQYF. The DNA for the CDR3 is TGTGCCAGCAGCCAAGACGAGGGGGACTCTAATACGCAGTATTTT.

This clonotype has a handful of counts. This sequence joins TRBV7-6 and TRBJ2-7, with D unresolved. CDR3 length: 14 residues. V lost 5 bases, J lost 0 bases, and 11 bases lay in between. The germline CDR1 and CDR2 sequences are SGHVS and FNYEAQ. The CDR3 DNA follows: TGTGCCAGCAGCCCCAGACAACTCTCCTACGAGCAGTACTTC. Residues: CASSPRQLSYEQYF.

This clonotype was seen repeatedly, ten times or more. The J gene is TRBJ2-7, the V gene TRBV10-3; 9 positions match TRBD2. The CDR3 covers 15 residues. Germline V gene data show CDR1 as ENHRY and CDR2 as SYGVKD. Trimming cost V 2 bases and J 5 bases; bases outside gene matches: 7. The CDR3 bases are TGTGCCATCAGTGAGGGAGCGGGAGGAGGCGACGAGCAGTACTTC. Translated, it gives CAISEGAGGGDEQYF.